Listed here are 9 T cell receptor beta chains from one sample, sequenced in a study of T cell responses to AZD1222 COVID-19 vaccine. Some clones are missing from TCRdb's copy, which holds only in-frame ones; the method was immunoSEQ multiplex PCR. The sample yields fewer than 120,000 clones, over 85% seen once. The sample in question was peripheral blood, obtained 28 days after the second AZD1222 dose. These receptors were collected from an adult who received the AZD1222 COVID-19 vaccine.

V usage is TRBV7-2 and J usage is TRBJ1-1, with a weak D call TRBD1 (6 bases). The CDR3 sequence is 14 residues long. V was pared by 7 bases and J by 5 bases, with 17 bases between. Germline V gene sequence: CDR1 SGHTA, CDR2 FQGNSA. The CDR3 bases are TGTGCCAGCAACCACGCGGGGGGCGTAACTGAAGCTTTCTTT. Translation: CASNHAGGVTEAFF.

This chain links TRBV5-1 with TRBJ1-4, with D hard to call. Trimming took off 4 bases at V and 0 bases at J, with 7 bases between the two ends. CDR1 and CDR2 from the germline V gene are SGHRS and YFSETQ. CDR3 length: 14 amino acids. The CDR3 protein is CASSAGSTNEKLFF. The CDR3 nucleotides read TGCGCCAGCAGCGCGGGGTCAACTAATGAAAAACTGTTTTTT.

The chain carries TRBV3-1 (or the pseudogene TRBV3-2) and TRBJ2-7; TRBD2 agrees at 7 bases. Per germline, CDR1 LGHDT and CDR2 YNNKEL (reference sequence). The CDR3 length is 14 residues. V shed 11 bases, J shed 3 bases, and the junction held 13 bases outside the gene matches. The CDR3, as DNA: TGTGCCTCCAACAAGCGGGGTTCGCACTACGAGCAGTACTTC. Amino acid sequence: CASNKRGSHYEQYF.

V and J are TRBV6-2 or TRBV6-3 and TRBJ1-1; unclear D gene. Germline values: CDR1 MNHEY, CDR2 SVGEGT. The CDR3 runs 13 residues. The V end lost 5 bases, the J end lost 10 bases, and 17 bases lay between the germline ends. CDR3 in DNA: TGTGCCAGCAGTACGCCCGTTGTGTTGGGAGCTTTCTTT. It translates to CASSTPVVLGAFF.

This chain connects TRBV7-2 to TRBJ1-3; 7 bases are a match to TRBD1. CDR3 size: 16 residues. V lost 5 bases and J lost 4; bases outside the gene matches: 11. CDR1 and CDR2 (germline): SGHTA, FQGNSA. Here the CDR3 DNA reads TGTGCCAGCAGCCCCAATTCAGGACAGGTGGGAAACACCATATATTTT. It codes for CASSPNSGQVGNTIYF.

The chain joins TRBV5-1 to TRBJ1-1; D unresolved. The CDR3 has 14 amino acids. CDR1 is SGHRS, CDR2 YFSETQ, per germline. The ends were cut back, 4 bases at V and 1 base at J, with 11 bases in the middle. CDR3 amino acids: CASSREWGNTEAFF. DNA for the CDR3: TGCGCCAGCAGCCGTGAATGGGGGAACACTGAAGCTTTCTTT.

A single count supports this clone. Mismatch with germline at one junction end may stem from a read error. The rearrangement joins TRBV7-7 to TRBJ2-5, with 11 bases that match TRBD2. Looked up from germline, CDR1 is SSHAT and CDR2 is FNYEAQ (reference sequence). The CDR3 contains 14 residues. CDR3 coding DNA: TGTGCTAGCAGCCCAACTAGCGGGGGAGAGACCCAGTACTTC. Its protein is CASSPTSGGETQYF. Full variable domain (remainder filled in from reference TRBV7-7 and TRBJ2-5): GAGVSQSPRYKVTKRGQDVTLRCDPISSHATLYWYQQALGQGPEFLTYFNYEAQPDKSGLPSDRFSAERPEGSISTLTIQRTEQRDSAMYRCASSPTSGGETQYFGPGTRLLVL.

V usage is TRBV5-1 and J usage is TRBJ2-3, with 15 bases fitting TRBD2. Germline trimming cut 3 bases from V and 0 bases from J; bases unmatched to any gene: 5. The V gene's germline CDR1 is SGHRS and CDR2 YFSETQ. The CDR3 has 18 amino acids. Written as DNA, the CDR3 is TGCGCCAGCAGCTCCGGGACTAGCGGGGGGCCTAGCACAGATACGCAGTATTTT. It yields the protein CASSSGTSGGPSTDTQYF. The full variable domain, completed using reference TRBV5-1 and TRBJ2-3, is KAGVTQTPRYLIKTRGQQVTLSCSPISGHRSVSWYQQTPGQGLQFLFEYFSETQRNKGNFPGRFSGRQFSNSRSEMNVSTLELGDSALYLCASSSGTSGGPSTDTQYFGPGTRLTVL.

The rearrangement links TRBV2 to TRBJ2-5; no firm D call. The CDR3 extends over 15 amino acids. Trimming shortened V by 3 bases and J by 2 bases, and 13 bases separated the two germline ends. The germline V gene encodes CDR1 SNHLY and CDR2 FYNNEI. The CDR3 region has the DNA TGTGCCAGCAGTGATGGGTCCGGGCCTCAAGAGACCCAGTACTTC. Protein sequence: CASSDGSGPQETQYF.